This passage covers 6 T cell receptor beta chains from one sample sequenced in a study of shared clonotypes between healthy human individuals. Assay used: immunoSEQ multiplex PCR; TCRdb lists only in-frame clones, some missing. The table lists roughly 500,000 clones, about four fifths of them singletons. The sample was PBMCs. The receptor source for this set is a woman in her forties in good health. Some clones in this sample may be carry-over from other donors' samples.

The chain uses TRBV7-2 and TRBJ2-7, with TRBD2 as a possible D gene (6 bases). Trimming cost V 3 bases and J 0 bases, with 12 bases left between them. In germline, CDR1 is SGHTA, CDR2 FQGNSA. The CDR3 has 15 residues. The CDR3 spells CASSFVAESSYEQYF. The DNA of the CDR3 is TGTGCCAGCAGCTTCGTAGCGGAGAGCTCCTACGAGCAGTACTTC.

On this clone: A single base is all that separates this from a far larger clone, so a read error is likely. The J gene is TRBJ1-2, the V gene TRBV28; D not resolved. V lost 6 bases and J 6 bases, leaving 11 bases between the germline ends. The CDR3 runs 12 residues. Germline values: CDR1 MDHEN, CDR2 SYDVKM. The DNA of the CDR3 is TGTGCCAGCAGCCTTCGACTGCATGGCTACACCTTC. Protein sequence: CASSLRLHGYTF.

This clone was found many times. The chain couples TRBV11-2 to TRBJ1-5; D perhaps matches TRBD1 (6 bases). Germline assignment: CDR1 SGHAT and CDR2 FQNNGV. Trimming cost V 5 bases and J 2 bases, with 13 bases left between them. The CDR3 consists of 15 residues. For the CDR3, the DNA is TGTGCCAGCAGCCCCATAGGGGGACGCAATCAGCCCCAGCATTTT. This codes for CASSPIGGRNQPQHF.

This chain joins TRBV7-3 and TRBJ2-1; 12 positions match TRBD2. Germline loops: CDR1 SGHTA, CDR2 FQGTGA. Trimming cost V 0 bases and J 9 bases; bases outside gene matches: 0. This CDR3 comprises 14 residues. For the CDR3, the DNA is TGTGCCAGCAGCTTAACGGGACTAGCGGGTGAGCAGTTCTTC. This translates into CASSLTGLAGEQFF.

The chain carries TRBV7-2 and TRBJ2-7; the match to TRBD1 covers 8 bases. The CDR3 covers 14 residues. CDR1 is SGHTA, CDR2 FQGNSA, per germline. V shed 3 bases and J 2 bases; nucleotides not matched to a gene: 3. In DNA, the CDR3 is TGTGCCAGCAGCTTGACAGGGGTGGCCTACGAGCAGTACTTC. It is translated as CASSLTGVAYEQYF.

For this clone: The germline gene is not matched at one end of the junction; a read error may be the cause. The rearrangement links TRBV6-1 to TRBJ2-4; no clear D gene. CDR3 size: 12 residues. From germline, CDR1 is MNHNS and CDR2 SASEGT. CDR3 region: CASSEFERKVHF. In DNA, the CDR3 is TGTGCCAGCAGTGAATTTGAGCGAAAGGTACACTTC.